These 8 T cell receptor beta chains share one sample of origin, sequenced in a study of T cells in localized non-small cell lung cancer. Some clones are missing from TCRdb's copy, which holds only in-frame ones; the method was immunoSEQ multiplex PCR. This repertoire shows about 41,000 clones, approximately 90% found once; its top ten account for less than 9%. The sequencing used peripheral blood, collected before any cancer treatment. These TCRs come from a woman aged 18 to 55 with stage III lung adenocarcinoma.

This clone was observed once. V gene TRBV7-8 combines with J gene TRBJ1-1, with TRBD1 matching over 8 bases. This CDR3 region has 16 residues. Germline V gene data show CDR1 as SGHVS and CDR2 as FQNEAQ. Trimming cost V 7 bases and J 4 bases; bases outside gene matches: 14. CDR3 protein: CASTLNSGGRGTEAFF. For the CDR3, the DNA is TGTGCCAGCACGCTTAATTCAGGGGGCAGGGGCACTGAAGCTTTCTTT.

The gene calls are TRBV5-1 and TRBJ1-2; D is perhaps TRBD1 (5 bases). Looked up from germline, CDR1 is SGHRS and CDR2 is YFSETQ. The CDR3 covers 15 residues. Trimming took off 6 bases at V and 4 bases at J, with 19 bases between the two ends. The chain's CDR3 is CASTATGTKGYGYTF. The CDR3 bases are TGCGCCAGCACCGCTACAGGCACGAAGGGCTATGGCTACACCTTC.

This sequence joins TRBV18 and TRBJ2-1; D is ambiguous. V was clipped by 3 bases and J by 3 bases, with 12 bases between them. Germline lookup yields CDR1 KGHSH and CDR2 LQKENI. The CDR3 contains 15 residues. The CDR3 sequence is CASSPRLSDYNEQFF. Here the CDR3 DNA reads TGTGCCAGCTCACCGAGGCTGTCAGACTACAATGAGCAGTTCTTC.

The gene calls are TRBV7-9 and TRBJ2-5; 13 bases are shared with TRBD2. In germline, CDR1 is SEHNR, CDR2 FQNEAQ (reference sequence). The CDR3 length is 16 residues. V shed 4 bases and J 2 bases; nucleotides not matched to a gene: 4. The DNA of the CDR3 is TGTGCCAGCAGCTCTCCGGGACTAGCGGGGCAAGAGACCCAGTACTTC. Its protein product is CASSSPGLAGQETQYF.

J is TRBJ1-1 and V is TRBV14; D is unresolved. V was pared by 2 bases and J by 2 bases, with 6 bases between. In germline, CDR1 is SGHDN, CDR2 FVKESK. The length of the CDR3 is 13 residues. The CDR3 DNA is TGTGCCAGCAGCCAACAGCTAAACACTGAAGCTTTCTTT. Translating it yields CASSQQLNTEAFF.

The rearrangement joins TRBV19 to TRBJ2-1, with 7 bases lining up with TRBD1. Germline V lookup: CDR1 LNHDA, CDR2 SQIVND (reference sequence). Losses at the gene ends were 6 bases for V and 0 bases for J; bases not matched to a gene: 2. The CDR3 is 14 residues long. The CDR3 sequence is CASRRTGSYNEQFF. The DNA for the CDR3 is TGTGCCAGTAGGAGGACAGGCTCCTACAATGAGCAGTTCTTC.

This clone was seen once. The V gene is TRBV7-3, the J gene TRBJ2-6; 11 bases line up with TRBD1. This CDR3 comprises 16 residues. Germline V lookup: CDR1 SGHTA, CDR2 FQGTGA. Unmatched junction bases numbered 4, after V lost 4 bases and J lost 5 bases. CDR3 DNA: TGTGCCAGCAGCTCCGGGACAGGGGGGCGGGCCAACGTCCTGACTTTC. Translated, it gives CASSSGTGGRANVLTF.

This clone was seen only a few times. The V call is TRBV5-1, the J call TRBJ1-4, with 7 bases that match TRBD1. The length of the CDR3 is 16 residues. CDR1 and CDR2 (germline): SGHRS, YFSETQ. V shed 4 bases and J 0 bases; nucleotides not matched to a gene: 6. This chain's CDR3 is CASSRQGVTTNEKLFF. The CDR3 DNA is TGCGCCAGCAGCCGACAGGGAGTCACAACTAATGAAAAACTGTTTTTT. The full variable domain, in which reference TRBV5-1 and TRBJ1-4 provide the parts outside the CDR3, is KAGVTQTPRYLIKTRGQQVTLSCSPISGHRSVSWYQQTPGQGLQFLFEYFSETQRNKGNFPGRFSGRQFSNSRSEMNVSTLELGDSALYLCASSRQGVTTNEKLFFGSGTQLSVL.